Listed here is a single T cell receptor beta chain. The CDR3 has 17 residues. Germline V CDR1 and CDR2: KGHSH, LQKENI. The V and J ends lost 3 bases and 1 base, in that order; junction bases with no gene match: 7. This entry is derived from a study of T cell changes during pregnancy in multiple sclerosis. Sequencing used immunoSEQ multiplex PCR; TCRdb keeps in-frame clones, though not all of them. This sample has around 40,000 clones, with 92% found just once. The origin of this receptor is a female donor with multiple sclerosis, enrolled in a pregnancy study. Sequenced here: CD4+ T cells from peripheral blood mononuclear cells, sampled in the third trimester of pregnancy. The J gene is TRBJ1-5, the V gene TRBV18, with TRBD1 matching 9 bases. As DNA, the CDR3 is TGTGCCAGCTCACCGGACAGGGGAGTAGGAAGCAATCAGCCCCAGCATTTT. It encodes CASSPDRGVGSNQPQHF.